This T cell receptor beta chain originates from a study of blood T cell repertoires in COVID-19. Study-wide context: Samples of COVID-19 (acute and convalescent) were obtained from the United States, Italy and Spain.

As originally analysed: Counts of nucleated cells, estimated from reference gene primer amplification, were obtained. The repertoire was sequenced with immunoSEQ multiplex PCR; TCRdb's copy has only in-frame clones and lacks some. The V and J calls and clone size were taken over from that table, and D and trimming were inferred from the DNA. In the table there are over 90,000 clones, around 73% of which are singletons. This clone showed up just a few times. V lost 0 bases and J lost 3, with 15 bases in between. This CDR3 contains 16 residues. Looked up from germline, CDR1 is SGHNT and CDR2 is YYREEE (reference sequence).

This sequence was found in a man in his sixties with active or convalescent COVID-19. Source material: peripheral blood. The J gene is TRBJ1-2, the V gene TRBV5-4, with D maybe TRBD1 (6 bases). Here the CDR3 reads CASSLAGQGKDYGYTF. DNA of the CDR3: TGTGCCAGCAGCTTGGCGGGGCAGGGGAAGGACTATGGCTACACCTTC.